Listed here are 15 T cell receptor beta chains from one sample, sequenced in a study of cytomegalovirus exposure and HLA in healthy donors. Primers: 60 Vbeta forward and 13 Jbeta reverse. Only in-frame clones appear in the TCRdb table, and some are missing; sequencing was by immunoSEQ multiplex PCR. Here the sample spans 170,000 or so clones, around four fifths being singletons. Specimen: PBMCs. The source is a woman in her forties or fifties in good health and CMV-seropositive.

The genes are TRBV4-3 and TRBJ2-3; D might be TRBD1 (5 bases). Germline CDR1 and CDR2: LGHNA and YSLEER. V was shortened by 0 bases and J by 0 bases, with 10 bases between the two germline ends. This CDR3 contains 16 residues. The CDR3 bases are TGCGCCAGCAGCCAAGATCTGAGACAGAGCACAGATACGCAGTATTTT. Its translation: CASSQDLRQSTDTQYF.

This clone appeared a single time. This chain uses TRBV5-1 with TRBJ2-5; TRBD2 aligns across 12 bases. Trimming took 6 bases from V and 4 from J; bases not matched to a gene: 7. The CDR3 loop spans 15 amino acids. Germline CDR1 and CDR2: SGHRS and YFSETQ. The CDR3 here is CASTRLAGDRETQYF. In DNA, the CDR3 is TGCGCCAGCACCCGACTAGCGGGAGACCGAGAGACCCAGTACTTC.

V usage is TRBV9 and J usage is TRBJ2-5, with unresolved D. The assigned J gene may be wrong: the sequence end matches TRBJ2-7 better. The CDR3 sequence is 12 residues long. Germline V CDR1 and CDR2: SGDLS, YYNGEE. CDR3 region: CASSSLGYEQYF. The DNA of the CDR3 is TGTGCCAGCAGCTCCTTGGGCTACGAGCAGTACTTC.

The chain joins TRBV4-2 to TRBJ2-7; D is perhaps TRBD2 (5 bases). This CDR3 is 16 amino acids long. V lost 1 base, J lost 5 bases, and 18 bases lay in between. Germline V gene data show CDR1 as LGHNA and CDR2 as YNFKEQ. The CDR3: CASSQGTASLLDEQYF. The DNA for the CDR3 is TGTGCCAGCAGCCAAGGCACAGCCTCCCTACTAGACGAGCAGTACTTC.

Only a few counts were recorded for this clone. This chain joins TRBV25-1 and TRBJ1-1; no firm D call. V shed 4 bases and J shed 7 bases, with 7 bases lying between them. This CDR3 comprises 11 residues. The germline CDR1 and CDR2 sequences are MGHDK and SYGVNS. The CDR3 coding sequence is TGTGCCAGCAGTGTACTCGGTGAAGCTTTCTTT. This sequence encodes CASSVLGEAFF.

The CDR3: CASSFRDSTYEQYF. CDR3 in DNA: TGTGCCAGCAGCTTCCGGGACAGTACCTACGAGCAGTACTTC. The chain has TRBV5-5 and TRBJ2-7; 7 nucleotides match TRBD1. The CDR3 extends over 14 amino acids. Germline loops: CDR1 SGHKS, CDR2 YYEKEE (reference sequence). V gave up 2 bases and J gave up 2 bases; unmatched junction bases: 4.

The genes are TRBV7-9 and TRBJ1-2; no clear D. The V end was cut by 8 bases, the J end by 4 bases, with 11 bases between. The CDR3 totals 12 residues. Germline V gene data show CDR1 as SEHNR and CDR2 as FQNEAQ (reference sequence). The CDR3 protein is CASGLEGYGYTF. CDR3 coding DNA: TGTGCCAGCGGTCTTGAGGGCTATGGCTACACCTTC.

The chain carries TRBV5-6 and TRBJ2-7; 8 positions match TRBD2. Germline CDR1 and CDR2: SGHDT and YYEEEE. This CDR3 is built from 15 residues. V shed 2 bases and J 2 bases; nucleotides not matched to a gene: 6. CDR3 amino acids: CASSFHSGAAYEQYF. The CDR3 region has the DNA TGTGCCAGCAGCTTCCATAGCGGGGCGGCCTACGAGCAGTACTTC.

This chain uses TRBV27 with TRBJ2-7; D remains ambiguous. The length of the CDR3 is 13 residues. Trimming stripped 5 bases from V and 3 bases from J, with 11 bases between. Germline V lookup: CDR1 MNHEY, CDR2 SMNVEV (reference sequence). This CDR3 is CASSLSSYYEQYF. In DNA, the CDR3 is TGTGCCAGCAGTCTTAGTTCCTACTACGAGCAGTACTTC.

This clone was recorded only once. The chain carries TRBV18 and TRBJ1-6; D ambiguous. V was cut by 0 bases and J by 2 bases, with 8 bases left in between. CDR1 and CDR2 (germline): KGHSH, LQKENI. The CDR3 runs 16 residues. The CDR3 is CASSPPSQAYNSPLHF. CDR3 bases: TGTGCCAGCTCACCACCTTCGCAGGCCTATAATTCACCCCTCCACTTT.

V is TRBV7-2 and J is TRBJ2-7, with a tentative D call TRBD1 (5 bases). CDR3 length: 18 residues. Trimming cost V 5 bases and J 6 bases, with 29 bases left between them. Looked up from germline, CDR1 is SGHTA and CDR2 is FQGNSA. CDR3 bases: TGTGCCAGCAGCCCCGGGTGGTCGAGTCCAGGGCGCGCCGGCGAGCAGTACTTC. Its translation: CASSPGWSSPGRAGEQYF.

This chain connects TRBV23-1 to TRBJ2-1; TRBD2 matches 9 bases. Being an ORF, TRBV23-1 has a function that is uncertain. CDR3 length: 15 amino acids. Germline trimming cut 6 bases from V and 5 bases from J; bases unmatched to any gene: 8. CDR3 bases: TGCGCCAGCAGCACAAGGTCTAGCGGGGACAATGAGCAGTTCTTC. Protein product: CASSTRSSGDNEQFF.

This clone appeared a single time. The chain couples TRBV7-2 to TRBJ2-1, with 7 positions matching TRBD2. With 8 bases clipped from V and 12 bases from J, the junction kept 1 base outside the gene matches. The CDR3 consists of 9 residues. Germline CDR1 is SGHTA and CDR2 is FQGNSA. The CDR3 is CASGEGQFF. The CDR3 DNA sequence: TGTGCCAGCGGGGAGGGGCAGTTCTTC.

DNA of the CDR3: TGCGCCAGCAGCCAAGAGAGCGGGTTCTACAATGAGCAGTTCTTC. Protein sequence: CASSQESGFYNEQFF. The chain links TRBV4-3 to TRBJ2-1, with D possibly matching TRBD2 (6 bases). The CDR3 extends over 15 amino acids. The germline V and J ends were trimmed by 0 bases and 3 bases, with 9 bases remaining between them. CDR1 and CDR2 from the germline V gene are LGHNA and YSLEER.

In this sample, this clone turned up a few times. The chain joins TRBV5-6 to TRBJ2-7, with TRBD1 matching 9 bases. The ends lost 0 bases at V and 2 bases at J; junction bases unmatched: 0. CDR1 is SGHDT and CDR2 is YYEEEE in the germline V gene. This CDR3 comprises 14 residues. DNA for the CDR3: TGTGCCAGCAGCTTGGGACAGGGGGCCTACGAGCAGTACTTC. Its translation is CASSLGQGAYEQYF.